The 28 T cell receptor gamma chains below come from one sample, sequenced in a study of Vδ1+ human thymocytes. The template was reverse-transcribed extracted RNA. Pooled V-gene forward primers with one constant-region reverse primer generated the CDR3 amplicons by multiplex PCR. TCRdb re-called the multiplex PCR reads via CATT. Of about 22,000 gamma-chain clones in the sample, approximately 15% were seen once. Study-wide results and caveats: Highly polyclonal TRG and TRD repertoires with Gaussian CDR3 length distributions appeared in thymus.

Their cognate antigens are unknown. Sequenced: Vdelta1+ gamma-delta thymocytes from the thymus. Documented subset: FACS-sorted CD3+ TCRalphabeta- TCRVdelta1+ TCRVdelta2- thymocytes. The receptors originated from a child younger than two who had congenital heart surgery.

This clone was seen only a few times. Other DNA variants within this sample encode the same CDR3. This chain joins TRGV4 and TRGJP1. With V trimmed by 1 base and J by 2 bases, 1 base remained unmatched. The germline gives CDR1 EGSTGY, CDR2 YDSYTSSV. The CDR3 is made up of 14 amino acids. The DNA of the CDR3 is TGTGCCACCTGGGATGGAACCACTGGTTGGTTCAAGATATTT. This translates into CATWDGTTGWFKIF.

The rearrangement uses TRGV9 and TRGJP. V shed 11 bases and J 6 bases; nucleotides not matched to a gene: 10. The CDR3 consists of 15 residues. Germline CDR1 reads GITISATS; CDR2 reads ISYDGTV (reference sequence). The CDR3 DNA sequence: TGTGCCTCCCCCCTCCTAGAGTTGGGCAAAAAAATCAAGGTATTT. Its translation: CASPLLELGKKIKVF.

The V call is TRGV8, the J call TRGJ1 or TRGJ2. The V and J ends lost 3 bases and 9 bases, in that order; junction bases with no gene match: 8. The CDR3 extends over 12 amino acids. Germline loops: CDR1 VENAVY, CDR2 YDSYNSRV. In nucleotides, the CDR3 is TGTGCCACCTGGGATTCCACCGCTAAGAAACTCTTT. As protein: CATWDSTAKKLF.

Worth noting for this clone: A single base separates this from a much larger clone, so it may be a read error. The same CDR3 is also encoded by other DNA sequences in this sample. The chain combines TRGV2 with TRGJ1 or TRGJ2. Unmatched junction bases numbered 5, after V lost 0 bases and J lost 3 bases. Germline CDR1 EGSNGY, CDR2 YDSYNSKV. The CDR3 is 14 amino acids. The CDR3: CATWDGPSYYKKLF. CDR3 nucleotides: TGTGCCACCTGGGACGGGCCCAGTTATTATAAGAAACTCTTT.

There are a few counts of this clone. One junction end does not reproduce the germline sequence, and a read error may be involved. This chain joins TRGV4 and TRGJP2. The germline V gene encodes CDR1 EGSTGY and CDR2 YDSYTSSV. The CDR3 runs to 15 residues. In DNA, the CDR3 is TGTGCCACCTGGAATGGGCCCATACGTGATTGGATCAAGACGTTT. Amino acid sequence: CATWNGPIRDWIKTF.

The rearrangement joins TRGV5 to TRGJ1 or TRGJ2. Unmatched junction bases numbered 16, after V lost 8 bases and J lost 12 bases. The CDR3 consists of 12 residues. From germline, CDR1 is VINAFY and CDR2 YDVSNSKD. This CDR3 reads CATLSIGSGKLF. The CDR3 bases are TGTGCCACCTTAAGTATTGGGAGTGGGAAACTCTTT.

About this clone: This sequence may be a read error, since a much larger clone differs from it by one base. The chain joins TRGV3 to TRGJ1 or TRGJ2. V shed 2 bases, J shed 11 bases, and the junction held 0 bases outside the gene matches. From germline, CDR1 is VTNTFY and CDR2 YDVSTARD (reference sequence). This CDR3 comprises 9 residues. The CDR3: CATWDKKLF. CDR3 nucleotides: TGTGCCACCTGGGACAAGAAACTCTTT.

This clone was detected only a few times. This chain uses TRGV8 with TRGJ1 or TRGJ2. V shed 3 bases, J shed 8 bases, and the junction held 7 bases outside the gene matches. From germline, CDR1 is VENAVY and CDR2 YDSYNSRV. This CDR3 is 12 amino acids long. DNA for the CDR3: TGTGCCACCTGGGATCAACCCGATAAGAAACTCTTT. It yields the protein CATWDQPDKKLF.

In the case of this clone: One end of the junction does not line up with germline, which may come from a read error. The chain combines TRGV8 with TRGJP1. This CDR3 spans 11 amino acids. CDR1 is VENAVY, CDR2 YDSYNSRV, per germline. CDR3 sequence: CATWTGWFRIF. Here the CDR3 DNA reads TGTGCCACCTGGACTGGTTGGTTCAGGATATTT.

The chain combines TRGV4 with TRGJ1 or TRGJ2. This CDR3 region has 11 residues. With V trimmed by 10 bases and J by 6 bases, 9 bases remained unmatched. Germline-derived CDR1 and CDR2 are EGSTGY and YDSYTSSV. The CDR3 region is CATSGPYKKLF. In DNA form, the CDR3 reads TGTGCCACTTCGGGTCCTTATAAGAAACTCTTT.

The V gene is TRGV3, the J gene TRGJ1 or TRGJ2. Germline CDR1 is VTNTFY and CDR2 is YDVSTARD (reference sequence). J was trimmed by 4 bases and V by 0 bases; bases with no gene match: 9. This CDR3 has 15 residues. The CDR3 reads CATWDRREFYYKKLF. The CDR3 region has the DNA TGTGCCACCTGGGACAGGCGGGAATTCTATTATAAGAAACTCTTT.

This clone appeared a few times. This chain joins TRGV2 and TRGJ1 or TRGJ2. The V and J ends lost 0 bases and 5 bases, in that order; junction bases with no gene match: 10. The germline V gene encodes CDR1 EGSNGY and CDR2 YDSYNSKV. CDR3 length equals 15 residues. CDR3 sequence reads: CATWDGCKLDYKKLF. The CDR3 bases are TGTGCCACCTGGGACGGGTGTAAGTTGGATTATAAGAAACTCTTT.

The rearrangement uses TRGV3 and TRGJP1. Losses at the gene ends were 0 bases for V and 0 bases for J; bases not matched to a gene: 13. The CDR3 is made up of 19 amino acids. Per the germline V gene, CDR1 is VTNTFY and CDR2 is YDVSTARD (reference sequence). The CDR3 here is CATWDRRRVGYTTGWFKIF. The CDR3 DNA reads TGTGCCACCTGGGACAGGCGGCGGGTTGGGTATACCACTGGTTGGTTCAAGATATTT.

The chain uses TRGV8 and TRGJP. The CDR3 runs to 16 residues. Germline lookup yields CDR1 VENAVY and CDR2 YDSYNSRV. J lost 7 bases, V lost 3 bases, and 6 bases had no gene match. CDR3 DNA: TGTGCCACCTGGGATGGACGGGAGTTGGGCAAAAAAATCAAGGTATTT. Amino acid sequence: CATWDGRELGKKIKVF.

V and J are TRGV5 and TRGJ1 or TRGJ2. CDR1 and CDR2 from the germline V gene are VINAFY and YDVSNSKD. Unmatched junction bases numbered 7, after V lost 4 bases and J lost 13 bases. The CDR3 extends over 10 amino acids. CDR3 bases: TGTGCCACCTGGGAAGCCCGTAAACTCTTT. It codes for CATWEARKLF.

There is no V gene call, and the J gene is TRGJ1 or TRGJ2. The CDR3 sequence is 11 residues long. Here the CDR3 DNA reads TGCGCAACAAGGTCCTGGGTAAAGAAACTCTTT. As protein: CATRSWVKKLF.

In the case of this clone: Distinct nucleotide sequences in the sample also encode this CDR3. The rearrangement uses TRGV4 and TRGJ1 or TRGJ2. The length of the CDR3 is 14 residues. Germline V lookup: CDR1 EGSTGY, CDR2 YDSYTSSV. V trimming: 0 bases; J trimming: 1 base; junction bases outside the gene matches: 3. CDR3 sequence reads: CATWDGRNYYKKLF. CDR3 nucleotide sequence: TGTGCCACCTGGGATGGGAGAAATTATTATAAGAAACTCTTT.

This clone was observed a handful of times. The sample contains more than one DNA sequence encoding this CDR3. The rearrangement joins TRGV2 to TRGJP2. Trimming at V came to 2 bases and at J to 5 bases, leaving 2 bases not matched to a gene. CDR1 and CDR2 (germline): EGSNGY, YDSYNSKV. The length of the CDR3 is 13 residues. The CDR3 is CATWDESDWIKTF. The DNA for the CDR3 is TGTGCCACCTGGGACGAGAGTGATTGGATCAAGACGTTT.

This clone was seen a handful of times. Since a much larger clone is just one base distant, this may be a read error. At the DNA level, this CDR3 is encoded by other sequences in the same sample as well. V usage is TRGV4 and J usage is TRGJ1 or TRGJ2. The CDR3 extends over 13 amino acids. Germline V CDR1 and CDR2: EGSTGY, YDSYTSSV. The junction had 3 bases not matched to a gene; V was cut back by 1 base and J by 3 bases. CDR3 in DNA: TGTGCCACCTGGGATGGTCGTTATTATAAGAAACTCTTT. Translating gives CATWDGRYYKKLF.

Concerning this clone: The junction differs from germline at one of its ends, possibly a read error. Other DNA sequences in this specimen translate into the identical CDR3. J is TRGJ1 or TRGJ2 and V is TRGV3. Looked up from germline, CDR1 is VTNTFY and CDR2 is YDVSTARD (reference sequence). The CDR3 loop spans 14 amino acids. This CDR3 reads CATWDRRGYYKKLF. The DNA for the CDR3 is TGTGCCACCTGGGACAGGCGGGGCTATTATAAGAAGCTCTTT.

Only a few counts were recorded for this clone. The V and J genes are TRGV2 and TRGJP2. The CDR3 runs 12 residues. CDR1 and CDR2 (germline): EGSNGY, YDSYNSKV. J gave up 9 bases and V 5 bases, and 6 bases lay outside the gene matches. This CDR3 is CATWVPNWIKTF. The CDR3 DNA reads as TGTGCCACCTGGGTCCCTAATTGGATCAAGACGTTT.

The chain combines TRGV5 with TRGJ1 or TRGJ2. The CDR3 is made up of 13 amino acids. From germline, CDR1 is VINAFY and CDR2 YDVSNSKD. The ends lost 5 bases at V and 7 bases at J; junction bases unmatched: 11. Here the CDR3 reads CATWGSTGYKKLF. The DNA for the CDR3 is TGTGCCACCTGGGGCTCAACCGGGTATAAGAAACTCTTT.

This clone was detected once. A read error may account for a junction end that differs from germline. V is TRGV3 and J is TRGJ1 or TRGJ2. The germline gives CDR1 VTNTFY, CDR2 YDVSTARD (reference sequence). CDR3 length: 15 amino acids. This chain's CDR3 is CATRDRPRFGYKKLF. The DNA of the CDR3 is TGTGCCACCCGGGACAGGCCCCGATTTGGGTATAAGAAACTCTTT.

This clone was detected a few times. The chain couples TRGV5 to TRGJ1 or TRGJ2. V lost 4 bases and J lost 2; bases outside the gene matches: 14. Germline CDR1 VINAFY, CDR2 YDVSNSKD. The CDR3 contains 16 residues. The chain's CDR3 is CATWELPRTDYYKKLF. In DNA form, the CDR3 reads TGTGCCACCTGGGAGCTACCTCGGACCGATTATTATAAGAAACTCTTT.

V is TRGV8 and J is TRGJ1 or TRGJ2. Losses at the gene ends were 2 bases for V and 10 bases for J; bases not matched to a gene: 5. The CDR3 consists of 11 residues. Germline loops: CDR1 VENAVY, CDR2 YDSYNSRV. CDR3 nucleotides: TGTGCCACCTGGGATAAGGACAAGAAACTCTTT. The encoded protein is CATWDKDKKLF.

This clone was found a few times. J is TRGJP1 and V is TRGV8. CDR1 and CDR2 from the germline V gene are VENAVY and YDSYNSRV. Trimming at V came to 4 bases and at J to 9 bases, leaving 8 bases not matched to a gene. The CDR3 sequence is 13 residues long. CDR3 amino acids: CATWEARSWFKIF. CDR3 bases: TGTGCCACCTGGGAGGCAAGAAGTTGGTTCAAGATATTT.

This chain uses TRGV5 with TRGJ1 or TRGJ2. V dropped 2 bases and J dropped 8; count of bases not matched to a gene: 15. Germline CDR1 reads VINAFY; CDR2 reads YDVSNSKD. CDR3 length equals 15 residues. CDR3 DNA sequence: TGTGCCACCTGGGACAAGCCTCAAAGGCTGCATAAGAAACTCTTT. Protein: CATWDKPQRLHKKLF.

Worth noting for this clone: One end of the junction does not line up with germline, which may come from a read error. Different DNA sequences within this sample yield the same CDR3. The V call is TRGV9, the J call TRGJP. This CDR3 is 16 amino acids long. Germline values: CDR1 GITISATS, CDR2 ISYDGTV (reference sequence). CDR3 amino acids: CALWEPQELGKKIKVF. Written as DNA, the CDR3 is TGTGCCTTGTGGGAGCCCCAAGAATTGGGCAAAAAAATCAAGGTATTT.